This T cell receptor beta chain is from a study of tumor-infiltrating lymphocytes in primary liver carcinoma. The source material, about 18-31 mg of unsorted bulk tissue, was used to co-extract RNA and DNA. This clonotype was seen many times. The antigen remains unidentified. One end of the junction is discordant with germline, which a read error may explain. Germline lookup yields CDR1 MNHEY and CDR2 SVGAGI. The CDR3 loop spans 15 amino acids. TCR beta cDNA was prepared out of approximately 470 ng total RNA by means of a constant-region primer. Modified slightly, ARM-PCR produced TCR beta libraries over three nested multiplex PCR rounds. Each of the first two PCR rounds ran 9 to 11 cycles with TRBV1-TRBV30 forward and C-beta reverse primers. TCRdb recomputed calls from the multiplex PCR reads with MiXCR, one row per CDR3 protein. In the table there are 100,000 to 150,000 distinct CDR3 sequences, around 64% of which are singletons.

Whole-study results and caveats: Tumors carried a top-250-clone fraction significantly exceeding that of blood (p = 0.039).

Sequences were obtained from liver tumor tissue from sampling region 3. Subset given: tumor region T3, left-lateral pole. The chain joins TRBV6-5 to TRBJ1-4; 7 bases agree with TRBD1. The receptor was isolated from a woman between 55 and 75 years old with primary liver carcinoma and hepatitis B virus infection. CDR3 region: CASSHSTTGRVKLFF. CDR3 DNA: TGTGCCAGCAGTCACTCCACGACAGGGAGGGTAAAACTGTTTTTT.